These 17 T cell receptor beta chains originate from one sample sequenced in a study of blood T cell repertoires in COVID-19. The protocol was immunoSEQ multiplex PCR, while the TCRdb copy is restricted to in-frame clones and leaves out a portion. Among about 170,000 clones listed, roughly 86% were seen once. Sequenced input: peripheral blood. These receptors came from an elderly woman with COVID-19, enrolled during active disease.

The chain links TRBV12-3 or TRBV12-4 to TRBJ1-1; a weak D match, TRBD1 (6 bases). The CDR3 is 12 residues long. The ends were cut back, 6 bases at V and 4 bases at J, with 9 bases in the middle. CDR3 in DNA: TGTGCCAGCAGGGGGGGGCCCACTGAAGCTTTCTTT. The encoded protein is CASRGGPTEAFF.

The chain combines TRBV7-2 with TRBJ2-1, with 10 bases aligning to TRBD2. CDR1 is SGHTA, CDR2 FQGNSA, per germline. This CDR3 comprises 15 residues. The V gene end was trimmed by 3 bases and the J gene end by 3 bases; junction bases not matched to a gene: 2. The CDR3 loop reads CASSFIAGGYNEQFF. The CDR3 DNA sequence: TGTGCCAGCAGCTTTATAGCGGGAGGCTACAATGAGCAGTTCTTC.

The J gene is TRBJ1-1, the V gene TRBV19, with 7 bases fitting TRBD1. The V gene's germline CDR1 is LNHDA and CDR2 SQIVND (reference sequence). V shed 7 bases, J shed 1 base, and the junction held 6 bases outside the gene matches. The CDR3 totals 14 residues. CDR3 DNA sequence: TGTGCCAGTAACCACAGGGGCTGGAACACTGAAGCTTTCTTT. It specifies CASNHRGWNTEAFF.

The gene calls are TRBV5-1 and TRBJ1-3; a possible D gene is TRBD1 (5 bases). Trimming shortened V by 0 bases and J by 2 bases, and 9 bases separated the two germline ends. The germline V gene encodes CDR1 SGHRS and CDR2 YFSETQ. There are 15 residues in the CDR3. The CDR3 DNA follows: TGCGCCAGCAGCTTGGGGGGGGACCCTGGAAACACCATATATTTT. It translates to CASSLGGDPGNTIYF. The full variable domain, completed using reference TRBV5-1 and TRBJ1-3, is KAGVTQTPRYLIKTRGQQVTLSCSPISGHRSVSWYQQTPGQGLQFLFEYFSETQRNKGNFPGRFSGRQFSNSRSEMNVSTLELGDSALYLCASSLGGDPGNTIYFGEGSWLTVV.

This clone was seen a single time. The CDR3 is CASRGQGGADTQYF. CDR3 DNA: TGTGCCAGCAGGGGACAGGGAGGTGCAGATACGCAGTATTTT. This chain uses TRBV2 with TRBJ2-3; 9 bases align to TRBD1. Germline CDR1 is SNHLY and CDR2 is FYNNEI. V lost 6 bases to trimming and J lost 4 bases; unmatched junction nucleotides: 5. The CDR3 totals 14 residues.

This sequence joins TRBV7-2 and TRBJ2-7; 11 bases are a match to TRBD2. Germline CDR1 is SGHTA and CDR2 is FQGNSA. The CDR3 covers 14 residues. The ends lost 7 bases at V and 2 bases at J; junction bases unmatched: 4. CDR3: CASILSGRAYEQYF. The CDR3 DNA is TGTGCCAGCATCCTTAGCGGGAGGGCCTACGAGCAGTACTTC.

V gene TRBV11-2 combines with J gene TRBJ2-2, with 11 bases aligning to TRBD1. This CDR3 is 18 amino acids long. V was clipped by 5 bases and J by 1 base; unmatched bases: 9. Germline CDR1 and CDR2: SGHAT and FQNNGV. The DNA for the CDR3 is TGTGCCAGCAGCCTGGCCGGGACAGGGGGACAGAACACCGGGGAGCTGTTTTTT. It encodes CASSLAGTGGQNTGELFF.

CDR3 bases: TGTGCCAGCCCCGTCGGACTCCTGAACACTGAAGCTTTCTTT. Translated: CASPVGLLNTEAFF. The chain carries TRBV28 and TRBJ1-1, with D hard to call. CDR1 is MDHEN, CDR2 SYDVKM, per germline. The CDR3 is 14 amino acids. Trimming took off 8 bases at V and 0 bases at J, with 13 bases between the two ends.

The chain couples TRBV12-3 or TRBV12-4 to TRBJ2-3; D unresolved. The CDR3 covers 11 residues. Trimming stripped 4 bases from V and 4 bases from J, with 3 bases between. The CDR3 spells CASSSSDTQYF. CDR3 DNA: TGTGCCAGCAGTTCGTCAGATACGCAGTATTTT.

The rearrangement links TRBV9 to TRBJ2-1, with 13 bases aligning to TRBD2. J lost 8 bases, V lost 4 bases, and 9 bases had no gene match. This CDR3 has 16 amino acids. Germline V gene lookup returns CDR1 SGDLS and CDR2 YYNGEE. CDR3 in DNA: TGTGCCAGCAGCAACACCTGGACTAGCGGGAGCTATGAGCAGTTCTTC. Protein sequence: CASSNTWTSGSYEQFF.

This clone was recorded once. The J gene is TRBJ2-7, the V gene TRBV28; TRBD2 agrees at 8 bases. After removal of 5 bases from V and 2 bases from J, the junction contained 5 bases not matched to a gene. Germline V gives CDR1 MDHEN, CDR2 SYDVKM. This CDR3 has 14 residues. This CDR3 is CASSPAGAPYEQYF. The CDR3 nucleotides read TGTGCCAGCAGTCCAGCGGGAGCCCCCTACGAGCAGTACTTC.

This chain uses TRBV11-3 with TRBJ2-7; 10 nucleotides align to TRBD2. V shed 4 bases and J 3 bases; nucleotides not matched to a gene: 6. Germline CDR1 and CDR2: SGHNT and YENEEA. The CDR3 has 15 residues. CDR3 nucleotides: TGTGCCAGCAGCTCGCGCCTAGCGGGAGTCTACGAGCAGTACTTC. Protein: CASSSRLAGVYEQYF.

This clone appeared a few times. The chain joins TRBV28 to TRBJ1-2; 9 bases agree with TRBD1. There are 12 residues in the CDR3. The V gene's germline CDR1 is MDHEN and CDR2 SYDVKM. V was clipped by 5 bases and J by 9 bases; unmatched bases: 4. CDR3 nucleotides: TGTGCCAGCAGTCCACAGGGGGCGAGCTACACCTTC. It codes for CASSPQGASYTF.

Here the CDR3 reads CASSQPGGEQYF. In DNA form, the CDR3 reads TGTGCCAGCAGCCAACCAGGGGGCGAGCAGTACTTC. The chain uses TRBV5-4 and TRBJ2-7, with TRBD1 matching over 7 bases. Germline CDR1 SGHNT, CDR2 YYREEE (reference sequence). This CDR3 is 12 amino acids long. J lost 6 bases, V lost 4 bases, and 4 bases had no gene match.

The V gene is TRBV4-3, the J gene TRBJ1-2; a weak D match, TRBD1 (5 bases). Germline V gene data show CDR1 as LGHNA and CDR2 as YSLEER. The CDR3 contains 16 residues. Trimming removed 1 base at V and 0 bases at J, with 12 bases between. CDR3 coding DNA: TGCGCCAGCAGCCAAGGTGACAGTTCCGCTAACTATGGCTACACCTTC. This translates into CASSQGDSSANYGYTF.

The rearrangement uses TRBV20-1 and TRBJ2-5, with TRBD2 matching 9 bases. With V trimmed by 3 bases and J by 4 bases, 6 bases remained unmatched. Germline assignment: CDR1 DFQATT and CDR2 SNEGSKA (reference sequence). The CDR3 is 14 residues long. CDR3: CSASVTSGPETQYF. In DNA, the CDR3 is TGCAGTGCTAGTGTGACTAGCGGACCAGAGACCCAGTACTTC.

V gene TRBV6-5 combines with J gene TRBJ1-4; 10 bases align to TRBD1. The CDR3 is made up of 15 amino acids. Germline CDR1 and CDR2: MNHEY and SVGAGI. The V and J ends lost 10 bases and 4 bases, in that order; junction bases with no gene match: 9. CDR3: CATMTGGAGNEKLFF. The CDR3 region has the DNA TGTGCCACCATGACAGGGGGCGCGGGTAATGAAAAACTGTTTTTT.